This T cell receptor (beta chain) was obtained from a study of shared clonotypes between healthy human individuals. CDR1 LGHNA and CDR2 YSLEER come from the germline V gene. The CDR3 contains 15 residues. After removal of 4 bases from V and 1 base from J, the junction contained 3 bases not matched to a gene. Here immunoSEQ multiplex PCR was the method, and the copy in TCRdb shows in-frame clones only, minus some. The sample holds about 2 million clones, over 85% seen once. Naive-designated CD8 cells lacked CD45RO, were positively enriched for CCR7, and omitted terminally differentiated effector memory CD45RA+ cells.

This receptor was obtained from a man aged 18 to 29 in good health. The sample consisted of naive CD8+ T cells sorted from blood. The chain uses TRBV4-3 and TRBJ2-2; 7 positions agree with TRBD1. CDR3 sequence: CASSPDRVNTGELFF. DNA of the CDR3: TGCGCCAGCAGCCCAGACAGGGTGAACACCGGGGAGCTGTTTTTT.